One sample yielded the 5 T cell receptor beta chains listed below, sequenced in a study of shared clonotypes between healthy human individuals. Repertoires were generated with immunoSEQ multiplex PCR, while TCRdb's copy carries only in-frame clones and drops some. Of millions of clones listed, approximately 93% are singletons. The sample comprised naive CD4+ T cells from PBMCs. The sample's subset: CD45RA+ positively selected. These receptors were taken from a man aged 18 to 35 in good health. Some clones in this sample may be carry-over from other donors' samples.

The genes are TRBV2 and TRBJ2-7, with 10 bases lining up with TRBD2. Germline V lookup: CDR1 SNHLY, CDR2 FYNNEI. There are 16 residues in the CDR3. The ends lost 2 bases at V and 1 base at J; junction bases unmatched: 5. The CDR3 DNA reads as TGTGCCAGCAGTGAACTAGGTAGCGGGAGGTCCTACGAGCAGTACTTC. Translated, it gives CASSELGSGRSYEQYF.

For the CDR3, the DNA is TGTGCCAGCAGTCACCGGACTAGCGGGAGGGGGACAGATACGCAGTATTTT. Translating gives CASSHRTSGRGTDTQYF. The chain is built from TRBV28 and TRBJ2-3, with TRBD2 identical over 15 bases. The trim removed 5 bases at V and 3 bases at J, leaving 6 bases unmatched. This CDR3 has 17 amino acids. Germline assignment: CDR1 MDHEN and CDR2 SYDVKM.

The V and J genes are TRBV6-1 and TRBJ1-1; tentative D call: TRBD1 (5 bases). Germline V CDR1 and CDR2: MNHNS, SASEGT. The CDR3 is 14 residues long. V was trimmed by 1 base and J by 10 bases, leaving 16 bases between them. The CDR3 DNA reads TGTGCCAGCAGTGAAGGCGGGGCTAGAATCGGAGCTTTCTTT. Encoded protein: CASSEGGARIGAFF.

V is TRBV28 and J is TRBJ2-5; possibly TRBD1 for D (5 bases). The V gene's germline CDR1 is MDHEN and CDR2 SYDVKM. V dropped 6 bases and J dropped 5 bases, with 13 bases sitting between them. There are 13 residues in the CDR3. The CDR3, as DNA: TGTGCCAGCAGACCCTTTCCAGGGGAGACCCAGTACTTC. Translating it yields CASRPFPGETQYF.

The rearrangement links TRBV6-4 to TRBJ2-3; the D is unclear. This CDR3 contains 12 residues. Germline V lookup: CDR1 MRHNA, CDR2 SNTAGT. Deletions cut 0 bases from V and 7 bases from J, with 5 bases between. The CDR3 protein is CASSDSGYTQYF. The CDR3 DNA reads as TGTGCCAGCAGTGACTCGGGATATACGCAGTATTTT.